This is a list of T cell receptor beta chains from one sample in a study of technical replicates of blood from a few donors. Clones were read by immunoSEQ multiplex PCR, and TCRdb kept only the in-frame ones, dropping some. The table includes about 81,000 clones, around 95% detected once. Sequencing was done on a sample of T cells isolated from PBMCs. All receptors derive from a human donor in good health. Each CDR3 is given with its conserved first and last residue. The D gene is left open where the match is weak. Only some rows state a clone size, as once, few, many or a class for expanded clones.

>-|TRBJ1-2|TRBD1|TRBV19
CASSTGADRDYTF
TGTGCCAGTAGTACGGGTGCTGACAGGGACTACACCTTC
>-|TRBJ2-7|-|TRBV14
CASSHGFYEQYF
TGTGCCAGCAGCCATGGCTTCTACGAGCAGTACTTC
>-|TRBJ1-5|TRBD1|TRBV2
CASRMDRGVQPQHF
TGTGCCAGCAGAATGGACAGGGGGGTTCAGCCCCAGCATTTT
>-|TRBJ1-2|TRBD1|TRBV30
CAWSDIGGLTGYTF
TGTGCCTGGAGCGACATAGGGGGCCTCACTGGCTACACCTTC
>-|TRBJ2-1|TRBD2|TRBV2
CATKLTSSGYNEQFF
TGTGCCACCAAACTCACGTCTAGCGGGTACAATGAGCAGTTCTTC
>-|TRBJ1-5|TRBD1|TRBV4-1
CASSPEPGTGNQPQHF
TGCGCCAGCAGCCCAGAACCCGGGACAGGGAATCAGCCCCAGCATTTT
>-|TRBJ2-1|-|TRBV2
CASSAVTSYNGQFF
TGTGCCAGCAGTGCAGTCACTAGCTACAATGGGCAGTTCTTC
>-|TRBJ2-7|TRBD1|TRBV9
CASSPRGQVHEQYF
TGTGCCAGCAGCCCCCGGGGACAGGTCCACGAGCAGTACTTC
>-|TRBJ2-1|TRBD2|TRBV7-9
CASSLPGLAGYNEQFF
TGTGCCAGCAGCTTACCTGGACTAGCGGGATACAATGAGCAGTTCTTC
>-|TRBJ1-5|-|TRBV10-3
CAISDRSGDGPQHF
TGTGCCATCAGTGATCGCTCAGGGGATGGGCCCCAGCATTTT
>-|TRBJ1-2|-|TRBV4-3
CASSQEFGVSNYGYTF
TGCGCCAGCAGCCAAGAATTCGGGGTTTCCAACTATGGCTACACCTTC
>-|TRBJ2-5|-|TRBV9
CASSSGTNLVETQYF
TGTGCCAGCAGCTCCGGGACAAACTTGGTAGAGACCCAGTACTTC
>-|TRBJ2-3|TRBD1|TRBV5-6
CASSFRQGADTQYF
TGTGCCAGCAGCTTTCGACAGGGGGCAGATACGCAGTATTTT
>-|TRBJ2-3|-|TRBV7-9
CASSFTLTDTDTQYF
TGTGCCAGCAGCTTCACACTTACAGACACAGATACGCAGTATTTT
>-|TRBJ2-7|TRBD1|TRBV28
CASSPRQGIEQYF
TGTGCCAGCAGTCCCAGACAGGGGATCGAGCAGTACTTC
>-|TRBJ1-4|-|TRBV9
CASSQGPDFNEKLFF
TGTGCCAGCAGCCAGGGCCCGGATTTTAATGAAAAACTGTTTTTT
>-|TRBJ2-7|-|TRBV4-3
CASSQESGNSYEQYF
TGCGCCAGCAGCCAAGAAAGCGGAAATTCCTACGAGCAGTACTTC
>-|TRBJ1-2|-|TRBV7-3
CASSPEGLLRNYGYTF
TGTGCCAGCAGCCCCGAGGGTCTTCTGCGTAACTATGGCTACACCTTC
>-|TRBJ2-7|TRBD2|TRBV10-3
CAISERISGPSYEQYF
TGTGCCATCAGTGAGAGAATTAGCGGGCCCTCCTACGAGCAGTACTTC
>-|TRBJ1-1|-|TRBV6-5
CASSKQGTTEAFF
TGTGCCAGCAGCAAACAGGGAACCACTGAAGCTTTCTTT
>-|TRBJ2-1|TRBD2|TRBV29-1
CSVRAPGLAGVSYNEQFF
TGCAGCGTTAGAGCCCCGGGACTAGCGGGAGTCTCCTACAATGAGCAGTTCTTC
>-|TRBJ2-7|TRBD2|TRBV11-2
CASNKQGLAGDEQYF
TGTGCCAGCAACAAACAGGGACTAGCGGGAGATGAGCAGTACTTC
>once|TRBJ1-2|TRBD1|TRBV7-8
CASSLEGAGTGGRYGYTF
TGTGCCAGCAGCTTAGAGGGAGCCGGGACAGGGGGAAGGTATGGCTACACCTTC
>-|TRBJ1-1|-|TRBV2
CASSEASQNTEAFF
TGTGCCAGCAGTGAGGCCTCGCAGAACACTGAAGCTTTCTTT
>-|TRBJ1-2|-|TRBV7-3
CASSRAAIYGYTF
TGTGCCAGCAGTCGCGCAGCGATCTATGGCTACACCTTC
>-|TRBJ2-7|-|TRBV19
CASSITPTYEQYF
TGTGCCAGTAGTATAACACCGACCTACGAGCAGTACTTC
>-|TRBJ2-1|TRBD2|TRBV6-1
CASSEAASGRSGEQFF
TGTGCCAGCAGTGAAGCGGCTAGCGGGAGATCGGGGGAGCAGTTCTTC
>-|TRBJ1-1|TRBD1|TRBV18
CASSLGQGRTEAFF
TGTGCCAGCTCACTTGGACAGGGCCGGACTGAAGCTTTCTTT
>-|TRBJ1-1|-|TRBV6-1
CASSEWGGNTEAFF
TGTGCCAGCAGTGAATGGGGCGGGAACACTGAAGCTTTCTTT
>-|TRBJ2-7|-|TRBV10-3
CAISEGQPYEQYF
TGTGCCATCAGTGAGGGGCAGCCTTACGAGCAGTACTTC
>once|TRBJ2-5|TRBD1|TRBV27
CASSSPWTGGVGTQYF
TGTGCCAGCAGTTCCCCCTGGACAGGGGGCGTCGGGACCCAGTACTTC